Sequencing of this T cell receptor beta chain was carried out in a study of immune evolution from preneoplasia to lung adenocarcinoma. The CDR3 runs to 15 residues. The V and J ends lost 5 bases and 8 bases, in that order; junction bases with no gene match: 13. The germline gives CDR1 SGHVS, CDR2 FQNEAQ. Data came from immunoSEQ multiplex PCR; TCRdb stores just in-frame clones and leaves some out. Here the sample spans about 3,600 clones, 70% to 75% being singletons. This sequence was found in a person aged 55-80 years with lung adenocarcinoma. The sequenced sample consisted of FFPE minimally invasive lung adenocarcinoma tissue. V and J are TRBV7-8 and TRBJ1-1; 8 nucleotides line up with TRBD1. The CDR3 sequence: CASSPPLRQGKEAFF. Written as DNA, the CDR3 is TGTGCCAGCAGCCCACCGCTACGACAGGGGAAAGAAGCTTTCTTT.